This T cell receptor beta chain was recorded in a study of T cell responses to AZD1222 COVID-19 vaccine (dated by TCRdb to the early 2020s). Some background on the complete study: AZD1222 recipients whose second dose came at about 4 weeks and those whose second dose came at about 12 weeks were combined into one group, since spike-specific TCR depth and breadth did not differ between the two schedules. TCR sequencing covered 230 to 250 trial participants: 200 to 220 given two doses of AZD1222 and 26 given two doses of MenACWY control vaccine. Trial participants were enrolled by age into 18-55, 56-69 and 70-plus year subgroups, with 148, 28 and 57 TCR-sequenced participants respectively. The research as a whole found: Spike-specific TCR breadth and depth rose significantly after two AZD1222 doses compared with day 0 and with MenACWY recipients. Only six AZD1222 recipients were SARS-CoV-2 seropositive at baseline, limiting conclusions about previously exposed vaccinees. Most participants were white British and females outnumbered males, and the authors suggested that clonal diversity may have been underestimated. Reportedly, close to half of the unique spike-specific TCRs recognized epitopes lying outside the regions that are mutated in the B.1.351 and B.1.1.7 variants. In the small 56-69-year group, the increase in depth fell short of significance, most likely because of low power. The vaccine-associated CD4 TCRs covered the entire spike protein, and the dominant responses fell in regions 160-218 and 743-854. Because no day 14 peak-response samples were available, the repertoires could be characterized only after the peak T cell response.

The CDR3 regions of human TCRbeta chains were analyzed by immunosequencing. On the study's bioinformatics: TCRs in the repertoires were compared against a reference library of SARS-CoV-2-specific TCRs that had been generated with the MIRA antigen-specificity platform. Breadth was defined as the fraction of unique TCRs that were SARS-CoV-2-associated, and depth was defined as the fraction of total T cells that were SARS-CoV-2-associated. Using the MIRA data, each spike-specific TCR was assigned both to the spike region to which the TCR was reactive and to a CD4 or CD8 class. Log10-transformed breadth and depth values were compared by one-way ANOVA with Sidak's multiple comparisons tests. The source is immuneACCESS, and TCRdb retained only in-frame sequences with V and J called. Part of the clones is not carried over; for the studies checked, unresolved V genes explain less than half of this, and the remainder is unexplained. V and J calls and clone size are copied from that table; D and trimming were computed from the DNA. The sample table records 100,000 to 150,000 clones; 80% to 95% of these occur just once. The ten largest clones take up 1.1% of the sample.

A distance of 7 bases separates the germline ends of V and J, which lose 3 bases and 2 bases respectively. The CDR3 runs 13 amino acids, cysteine and phenylalanine included. Only the CDR3 portion is preserved as DNA: 39 bases, with reading frame beginning at the first base. A note on this clone: There is no known antigen for this receptor. No per-base quality is available; no much larger clone lies one base away. At the DNA level, this CDR3 is encoded by other sequences in the same sample as well.

This sample's time point label indicates: baseline before first vaccination. The vaccinee samples were drawn from two UK trials, COV001 and COV002, one of which was a single-blind randomized controlled phase 2/3 trial testing AZD1222 (ChAdOx1 nCoV-19) in healthy adults. For TCRbeta chain sequencing, PBMC samples were collected from trial participants at day 0 and at day 28 after the second dose. This receptor was obtained from an adult in good health. This specimen was peripheral blood, taken on day 0 of AZD1222 vaccination. The sequence links TRBV12-3 or TRBV12-4 to TRBJ1-1; there is no confident call for the D gene. The CDR3 reads CASSLGPNTEAFF. The DNA is TGTGCCAGCAGTTTGGGTCCCAACACTGAAGCTTTCTTT.